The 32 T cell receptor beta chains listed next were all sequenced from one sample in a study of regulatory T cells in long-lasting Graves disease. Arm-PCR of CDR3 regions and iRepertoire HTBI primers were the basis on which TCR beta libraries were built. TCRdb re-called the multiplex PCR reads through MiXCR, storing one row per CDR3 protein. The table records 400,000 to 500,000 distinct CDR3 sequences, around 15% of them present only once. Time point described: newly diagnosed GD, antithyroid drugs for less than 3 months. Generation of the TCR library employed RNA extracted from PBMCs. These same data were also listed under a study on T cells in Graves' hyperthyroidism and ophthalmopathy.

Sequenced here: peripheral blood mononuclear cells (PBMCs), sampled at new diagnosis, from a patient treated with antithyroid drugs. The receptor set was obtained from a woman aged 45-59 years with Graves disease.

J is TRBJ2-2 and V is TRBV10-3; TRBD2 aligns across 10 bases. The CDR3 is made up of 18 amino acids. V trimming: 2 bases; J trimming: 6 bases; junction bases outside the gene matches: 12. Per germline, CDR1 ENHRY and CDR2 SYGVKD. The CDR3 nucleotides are TGTGCCATCAGTGAGCAGGCTGTGGCTAGCGGGAGCGCCGGGGAGCTGTTTTTT. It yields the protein CAISEQAVASGSAGELFF.

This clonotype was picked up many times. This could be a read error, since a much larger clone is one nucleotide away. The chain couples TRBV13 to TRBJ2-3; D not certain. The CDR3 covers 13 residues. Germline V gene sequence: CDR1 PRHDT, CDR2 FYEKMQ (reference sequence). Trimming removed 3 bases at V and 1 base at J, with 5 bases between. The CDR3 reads CASSFGRTDTQYF. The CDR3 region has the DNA TGTGCCAGCAGCTTCGGACGCACAGATACGCAGTATTTT.

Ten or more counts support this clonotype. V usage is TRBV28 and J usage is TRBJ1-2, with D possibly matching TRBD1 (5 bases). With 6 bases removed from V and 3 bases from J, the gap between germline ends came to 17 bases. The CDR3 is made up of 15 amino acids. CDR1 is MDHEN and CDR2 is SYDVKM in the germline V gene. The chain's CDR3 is CASSRTTYTDYGYTF. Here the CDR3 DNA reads TGTGCCAGCAGCCGGACAACCTACACAGACTATGGCTACACCTTC.

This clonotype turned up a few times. The CDR3: CASSSDRGQGYTF. As DNA, the CDR3 is TGTGCCAGCAGCTCGGACAGGGGGCAGGGCTACACCTTC. This chain connects TRBV7-8 to TRBJ1-2, with 11 bases that match TRBD1. Germline CDR1 is SGHVS and CDR2 is FQNEAQ. The CDR3 has 13 residues. V lost 4 bases, J lost 8 bases, and 3 bases stayed unmatched.

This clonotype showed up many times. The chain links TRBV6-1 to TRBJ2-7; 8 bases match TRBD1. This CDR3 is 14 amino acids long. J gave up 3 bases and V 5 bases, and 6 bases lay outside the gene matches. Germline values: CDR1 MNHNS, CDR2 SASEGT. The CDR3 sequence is CASSRTGGCYEQYF. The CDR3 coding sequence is TGTGCCAGCAGTCGTACAGGGGGGTGCTACGAGCAGTACTTC.

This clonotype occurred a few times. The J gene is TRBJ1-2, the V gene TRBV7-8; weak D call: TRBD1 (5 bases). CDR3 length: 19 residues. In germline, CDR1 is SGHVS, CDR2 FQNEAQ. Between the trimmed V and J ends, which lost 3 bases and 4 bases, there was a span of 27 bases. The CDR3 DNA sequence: TGTGCCAGCAGCTTGGGGGTCGAGGGGATATCCCTAAGAGGCTATGGCTACACCTTC. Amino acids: CASSLGVEGISLRGYGYTF.

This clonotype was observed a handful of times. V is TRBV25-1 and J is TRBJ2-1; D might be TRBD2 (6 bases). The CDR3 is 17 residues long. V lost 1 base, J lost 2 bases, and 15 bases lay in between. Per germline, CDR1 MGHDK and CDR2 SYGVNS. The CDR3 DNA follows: TGTGCCAGCAGTGAATCTATCGGGAGAACACCCTACAATGAGCAGTTCTTC. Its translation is CASSESIGRTPYNEQFF.

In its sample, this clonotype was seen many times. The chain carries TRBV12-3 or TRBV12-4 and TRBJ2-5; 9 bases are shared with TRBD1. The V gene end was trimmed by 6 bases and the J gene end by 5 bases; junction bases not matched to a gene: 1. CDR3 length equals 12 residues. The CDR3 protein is CASRDRGETQYF. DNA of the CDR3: TGTGCCAGCAGAGACAGGGGGGAGACCCAGTACTTC.

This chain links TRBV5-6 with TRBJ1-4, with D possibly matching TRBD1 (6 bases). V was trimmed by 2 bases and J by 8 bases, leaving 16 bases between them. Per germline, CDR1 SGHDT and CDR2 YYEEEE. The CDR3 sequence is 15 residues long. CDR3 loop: CASSFRPTGREKLFF. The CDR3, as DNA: TGTGCCAGCAGCTTCCGTCCGACAGGAAGAGAAAAACTGTTTTTT. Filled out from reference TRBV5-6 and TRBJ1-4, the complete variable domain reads DAGVTQSPTHLIKTRGQQVTLRCSPKSGHDTVSWYQQALGQGPQFIFQYYEEEERQRGNFPDRFSGHQFPNYSSELNVNALLLGDSALYLCASSFRPTGREKLFFGSGTQLSVL.

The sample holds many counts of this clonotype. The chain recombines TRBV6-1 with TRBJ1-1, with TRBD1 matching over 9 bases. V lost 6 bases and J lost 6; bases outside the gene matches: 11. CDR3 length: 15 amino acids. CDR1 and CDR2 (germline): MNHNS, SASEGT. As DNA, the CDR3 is TGTGCCAGCAGCCGACAGGGGGGAGAGGTTGCTGAAGCTTTCTTT. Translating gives CASSRQGGEVAEAFF.

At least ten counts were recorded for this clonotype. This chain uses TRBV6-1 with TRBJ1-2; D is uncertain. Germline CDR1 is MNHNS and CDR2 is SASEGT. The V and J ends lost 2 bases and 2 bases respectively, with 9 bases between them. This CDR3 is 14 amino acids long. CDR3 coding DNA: TGTGCCAGCAGTGAATTGAGGGAAAACTATGGCTACACCTTC. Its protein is CASSELRENYGYTF.

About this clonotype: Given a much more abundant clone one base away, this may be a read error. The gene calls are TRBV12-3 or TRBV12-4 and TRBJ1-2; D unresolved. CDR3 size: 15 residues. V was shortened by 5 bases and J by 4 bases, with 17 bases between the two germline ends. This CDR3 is CASSPPLGSGYGYTF. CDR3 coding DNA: TGTGCCAGCAGTCCCCCCCTGGGGTCAGGCTATGGCTACACCTTC.

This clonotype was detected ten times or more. CDR3 protein: CASSLGGTLLRDIQYF. The CDR3 DNA is TGTGCCAGCAGTTTAGGAGGGACACTTCTAAGGGACATTCAGTACTTC. The chain has TRBV12-3 or TRBV12-4 and TRBJ2-4; D possibly corresponds to TRBD1 (6 bases). The CDR3 spans 16 residues. The V gene lost 1 base and the J gene lost 8 bases, with 18 bases spanning the gap.

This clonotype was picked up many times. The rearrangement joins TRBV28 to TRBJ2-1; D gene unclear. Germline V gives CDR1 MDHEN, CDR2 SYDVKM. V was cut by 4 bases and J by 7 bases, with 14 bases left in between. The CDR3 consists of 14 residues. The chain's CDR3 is CASSSARPSNEQFF. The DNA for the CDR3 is TGTGCCAGCAGTTCCGCAAGACCTTCGAATGAGCAGTTCTTC. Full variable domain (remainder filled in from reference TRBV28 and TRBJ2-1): DVKVTQSSRYLVKRTGEKVFLECVQDMDHENMFWYRQDPGLGLRLIYFSYDVKMKEKGDIPEGYSVSREKKERFSLILESASTNQTSMYLCASSSARPSNEQFFGPGTRLTVL.

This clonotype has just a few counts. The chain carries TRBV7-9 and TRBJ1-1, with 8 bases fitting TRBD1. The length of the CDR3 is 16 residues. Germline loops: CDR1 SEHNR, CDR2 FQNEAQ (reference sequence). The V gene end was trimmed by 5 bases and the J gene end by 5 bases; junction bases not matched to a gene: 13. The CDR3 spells CASSPQGAGSDTEAFF. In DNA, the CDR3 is TGTGCCAGCAGCCCTCAGGGGGCAGGTTCGGATACTGAAGCTTTCTTT.

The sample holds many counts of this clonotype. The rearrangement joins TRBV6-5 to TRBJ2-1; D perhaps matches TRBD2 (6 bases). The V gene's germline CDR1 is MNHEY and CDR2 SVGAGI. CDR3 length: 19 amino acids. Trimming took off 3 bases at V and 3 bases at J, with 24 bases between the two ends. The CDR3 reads CASSYSVDGLRGSYNEQFF. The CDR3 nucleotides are TGTGCCAGCAGTTATTCAGTAGATGGTTTGCGGGGCAGCTACAATGAGCAGTTCTTC.

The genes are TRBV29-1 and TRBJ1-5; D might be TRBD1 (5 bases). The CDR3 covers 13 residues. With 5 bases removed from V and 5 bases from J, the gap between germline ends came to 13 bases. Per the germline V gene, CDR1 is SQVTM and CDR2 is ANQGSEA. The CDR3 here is CSVSVQADQPQHF. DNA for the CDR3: TGCAGCGTTAGTGTACAGGCAGATCAGCCCCAGCATTTT.

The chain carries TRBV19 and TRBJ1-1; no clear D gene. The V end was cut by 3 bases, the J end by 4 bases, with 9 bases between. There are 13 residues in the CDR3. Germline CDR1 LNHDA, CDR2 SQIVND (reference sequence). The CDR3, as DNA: TGTGCCAGTAGTATCAGCACGGCCACTGAAGCTTTCTTT. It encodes CASSISTATEAFF.

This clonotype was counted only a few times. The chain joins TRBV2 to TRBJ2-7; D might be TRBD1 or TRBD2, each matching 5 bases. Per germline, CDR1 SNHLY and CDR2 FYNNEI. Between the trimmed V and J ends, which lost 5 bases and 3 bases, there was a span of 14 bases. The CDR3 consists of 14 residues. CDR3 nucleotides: TGTGCCAGCAGTTCAGGGATGGGAGACTACGAGCAGTACTTC. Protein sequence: CASSSGMGDYEQYF.

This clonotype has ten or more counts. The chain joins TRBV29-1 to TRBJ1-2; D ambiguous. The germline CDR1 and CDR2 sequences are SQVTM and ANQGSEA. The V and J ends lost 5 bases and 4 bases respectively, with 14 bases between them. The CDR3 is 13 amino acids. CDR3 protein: CSVIGLPPYGYTF. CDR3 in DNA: TGCAGCGTTATAGGACTGCCTCCCTATGGCTACACCTTC.

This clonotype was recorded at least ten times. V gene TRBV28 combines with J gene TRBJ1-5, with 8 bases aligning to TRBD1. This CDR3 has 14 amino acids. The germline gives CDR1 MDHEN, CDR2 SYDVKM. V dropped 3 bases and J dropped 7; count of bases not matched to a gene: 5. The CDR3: CASSFGQGRQPQHF. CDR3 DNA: TGTGCCAGCAGTTTCGGACAGGGAAGGCAGCCCCAGCATTTT. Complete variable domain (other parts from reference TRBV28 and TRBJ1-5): DVKVTQSSRYLVKRTGEKVFLECVQDMDHENMFWYRQDPGLGLRLIYFSYDVKMKEKGDIPEGYSVSREKKERFSLILESASTNQTSMYLCASSFGQGRQPQHFGDGTRLSIL.

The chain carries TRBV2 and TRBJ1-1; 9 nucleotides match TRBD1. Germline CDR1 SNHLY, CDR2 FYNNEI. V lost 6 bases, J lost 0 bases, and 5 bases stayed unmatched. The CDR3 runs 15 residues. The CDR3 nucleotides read TGTGCCAGCAGGAGCGGACAGGGGTTGAACACTGAAGCTTTCTTT. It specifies CASRSGQGLNTEAFF.

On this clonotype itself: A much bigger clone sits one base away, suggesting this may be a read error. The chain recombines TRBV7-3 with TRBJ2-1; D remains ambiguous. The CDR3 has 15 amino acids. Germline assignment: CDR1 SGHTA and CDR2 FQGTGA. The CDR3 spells CASSLFVSSYNEQLF. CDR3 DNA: TGTGCCAGCAGCTTATTTGTCAGTTCCTACAATGAGCAGCTCTTC.

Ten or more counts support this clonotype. The CDR3, as DNA: TGTGCCAGCAGTTGGACTACACCACCCTACGAGCAGTACTTC. Amino acid sequence: CASSWTTPPYEQYF. V and J are TRBV28 and TRBJ2-7; a possible D gene is TRBD2 (6 bases). V lost 4 bases to trimming and J lost 2 bases, with 12 bases between them. This CDR3 has 14 residues. The germline CDR1 and CDR2 sequences are MDHEN and SYDVKM. Using reference TRBV28 and TRBJ2-7 for the parts outside the CDR3, the full variable domain is DVKVTQSSRYLVKRTGEKVFLECVQDMDHENMFWYRQDPGLGLRLIYFSYDVKMKEKGDIPEGYSVSREKKERFSLILESASTNQTSMYLCASSWTTPPYEQYFGPGTRLTVT.

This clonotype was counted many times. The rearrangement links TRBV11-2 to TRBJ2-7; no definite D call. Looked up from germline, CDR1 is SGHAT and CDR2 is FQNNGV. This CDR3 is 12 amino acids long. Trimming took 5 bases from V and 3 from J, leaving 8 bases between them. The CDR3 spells CASSQTFYEQYF. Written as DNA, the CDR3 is TGTGCCAGCAGCCAGACTTTCTACGAGCAGTACTTC.

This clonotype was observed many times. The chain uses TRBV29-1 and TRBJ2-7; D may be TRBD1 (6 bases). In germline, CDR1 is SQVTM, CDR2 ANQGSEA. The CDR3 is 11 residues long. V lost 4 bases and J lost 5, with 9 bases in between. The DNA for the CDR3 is TGCAGCGTTGGGCAGGGGAACGAGCAGTACTTC. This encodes CSVGQGNEQYF.

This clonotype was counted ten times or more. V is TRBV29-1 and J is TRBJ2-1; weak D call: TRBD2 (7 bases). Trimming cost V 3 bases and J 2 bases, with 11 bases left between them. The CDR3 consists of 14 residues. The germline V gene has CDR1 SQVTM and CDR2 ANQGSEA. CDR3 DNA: TGCAGCGTTGATGCGGGGGCGGCCTACAATGAGCAGTTCTTC. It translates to CSVDAGAAYNEQFF.

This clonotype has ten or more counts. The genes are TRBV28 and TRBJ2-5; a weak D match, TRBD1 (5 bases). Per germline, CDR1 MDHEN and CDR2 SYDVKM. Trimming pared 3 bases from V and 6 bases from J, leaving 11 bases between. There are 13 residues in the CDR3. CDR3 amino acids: CASSFGRVKTQYF. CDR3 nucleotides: TGTGCCAGCAGTTTTGGCAGGGTGAAGACCCAGTACTTC.

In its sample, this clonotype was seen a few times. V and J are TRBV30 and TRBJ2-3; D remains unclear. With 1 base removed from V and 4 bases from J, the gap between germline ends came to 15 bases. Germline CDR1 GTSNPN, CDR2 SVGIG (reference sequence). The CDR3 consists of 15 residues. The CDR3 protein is CAWSGARKGADTQYF. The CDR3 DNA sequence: TGTGCCTGGAGTGGGGCGAGAAAGGGCGCAGATACGCAGTATTTT.

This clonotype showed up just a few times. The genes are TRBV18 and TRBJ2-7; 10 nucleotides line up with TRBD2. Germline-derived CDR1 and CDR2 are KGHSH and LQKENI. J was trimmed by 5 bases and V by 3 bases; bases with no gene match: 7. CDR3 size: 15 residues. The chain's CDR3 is CASSPESGRANEQYF. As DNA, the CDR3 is TGTGCCAGCTCACCGGAGAGCGGGAGGGCCAACGAGCAGTACTTC.

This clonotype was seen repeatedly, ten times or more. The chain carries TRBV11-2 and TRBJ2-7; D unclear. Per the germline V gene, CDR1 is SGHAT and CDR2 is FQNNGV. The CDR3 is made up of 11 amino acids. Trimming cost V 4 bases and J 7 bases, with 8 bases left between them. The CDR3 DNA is TGTGCCAGCAGCTCCCCCCCAGAGCAGTACTTC. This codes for CASSSPPEQYF.

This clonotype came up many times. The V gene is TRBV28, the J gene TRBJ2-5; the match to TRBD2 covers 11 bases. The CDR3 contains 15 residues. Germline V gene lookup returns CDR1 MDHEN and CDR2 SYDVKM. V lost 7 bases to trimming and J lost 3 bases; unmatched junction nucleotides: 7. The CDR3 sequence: CASTRGGLAEETQYF. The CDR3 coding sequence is TGTGCCAGCACGAGAGGGGGACTAGCGGAAGAGACCCAGTACTTC. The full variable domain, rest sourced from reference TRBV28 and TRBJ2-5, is DVKVTQSSRYLVKRTGEKVFLECVQDMDHENMFWYRQDPGLGLRLIYFSYDVKMKEKGDIPEGYSVSREKKERFSLILESASTNQTSMYLCASTRGGLAEETQYFGPGTRLLVL.